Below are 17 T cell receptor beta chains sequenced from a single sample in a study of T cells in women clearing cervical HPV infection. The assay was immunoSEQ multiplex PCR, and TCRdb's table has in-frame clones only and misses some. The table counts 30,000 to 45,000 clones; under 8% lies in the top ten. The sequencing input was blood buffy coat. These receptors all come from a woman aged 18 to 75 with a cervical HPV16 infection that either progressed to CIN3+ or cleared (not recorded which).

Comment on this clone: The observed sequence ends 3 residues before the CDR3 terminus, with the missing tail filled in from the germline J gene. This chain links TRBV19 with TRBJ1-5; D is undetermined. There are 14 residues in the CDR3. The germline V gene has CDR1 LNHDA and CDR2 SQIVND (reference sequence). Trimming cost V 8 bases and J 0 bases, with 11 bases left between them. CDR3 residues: CASGDTYSNQPQHF. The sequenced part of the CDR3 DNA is TGTGCCAGTGGAGACACATATAGCAATCAGCCC.

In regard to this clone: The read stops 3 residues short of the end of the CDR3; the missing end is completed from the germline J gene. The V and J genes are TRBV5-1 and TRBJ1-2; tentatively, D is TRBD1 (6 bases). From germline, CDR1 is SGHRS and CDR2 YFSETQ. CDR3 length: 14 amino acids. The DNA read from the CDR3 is TGCGCCAGCAGCTTGGCCCTTGGGGGCTCTAGC. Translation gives CASSLALGGSS. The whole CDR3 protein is CASSLALGGSSYTF.

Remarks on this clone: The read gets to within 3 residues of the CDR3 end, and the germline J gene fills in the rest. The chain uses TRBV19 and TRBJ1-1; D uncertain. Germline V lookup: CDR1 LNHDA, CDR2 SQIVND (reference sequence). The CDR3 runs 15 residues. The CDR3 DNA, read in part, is TGTGCCAGTAGTATAGGGCAGGAATTCACAGATACG. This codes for CASSIGQEFTDT. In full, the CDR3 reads CASSIGQEFTDTAFF.

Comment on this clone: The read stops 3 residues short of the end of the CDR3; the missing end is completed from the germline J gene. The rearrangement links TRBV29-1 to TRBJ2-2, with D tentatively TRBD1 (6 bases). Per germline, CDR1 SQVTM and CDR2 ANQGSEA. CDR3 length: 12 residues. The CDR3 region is CSALTGGEKLFF. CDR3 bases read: TGCAGCGCTTTGACAGGCGGCGAAAAG.

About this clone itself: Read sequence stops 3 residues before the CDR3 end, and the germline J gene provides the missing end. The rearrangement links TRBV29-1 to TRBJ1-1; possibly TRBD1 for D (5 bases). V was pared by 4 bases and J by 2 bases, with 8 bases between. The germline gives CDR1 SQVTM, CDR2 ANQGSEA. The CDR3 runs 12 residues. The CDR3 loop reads CSVARGNTEAFF. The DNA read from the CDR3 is TGCAGCGTTGCAAGGGGAAACACTGAA.

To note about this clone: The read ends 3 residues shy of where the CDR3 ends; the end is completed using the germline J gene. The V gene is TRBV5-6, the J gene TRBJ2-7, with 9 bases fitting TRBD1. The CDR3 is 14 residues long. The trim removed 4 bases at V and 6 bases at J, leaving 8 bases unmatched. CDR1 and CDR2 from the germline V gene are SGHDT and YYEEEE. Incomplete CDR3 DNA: TGTGCCAGCAGCCCTAGGACAGGGGTGGGCGAG. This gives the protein CASSPRTGVGE. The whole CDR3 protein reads CASSPRTGVGEQYF.

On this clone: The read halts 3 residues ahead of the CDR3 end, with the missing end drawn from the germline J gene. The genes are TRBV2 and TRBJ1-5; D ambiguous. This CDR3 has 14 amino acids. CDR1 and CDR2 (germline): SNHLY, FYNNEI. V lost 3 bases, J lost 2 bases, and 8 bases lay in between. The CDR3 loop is CASSDRSGNQPQHF. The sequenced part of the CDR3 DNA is TGTGCCAGCAGTGACAGGTCGGGCAATCAGCCC.

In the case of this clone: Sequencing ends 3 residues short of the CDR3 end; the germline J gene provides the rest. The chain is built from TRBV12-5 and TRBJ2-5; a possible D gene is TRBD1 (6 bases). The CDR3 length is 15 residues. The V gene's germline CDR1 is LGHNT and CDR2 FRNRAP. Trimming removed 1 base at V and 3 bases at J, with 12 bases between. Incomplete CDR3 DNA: TGTGCTAGTGGTTTGGGGACAGCAAATAAAGAGACC. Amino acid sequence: CASGLGTANKET. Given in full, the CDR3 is CASGLGTANKETQYF.

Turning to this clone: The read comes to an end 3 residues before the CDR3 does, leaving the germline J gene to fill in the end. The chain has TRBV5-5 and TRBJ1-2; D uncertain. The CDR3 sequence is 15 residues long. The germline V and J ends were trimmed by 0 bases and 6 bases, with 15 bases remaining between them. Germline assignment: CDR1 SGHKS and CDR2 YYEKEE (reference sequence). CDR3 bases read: TGTGCCAGCAGCTTGGGTGTTTCCGGGGTTGATGGC. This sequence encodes CASSLGVSGVDG. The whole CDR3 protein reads CASSLGVSGVDGYTF.

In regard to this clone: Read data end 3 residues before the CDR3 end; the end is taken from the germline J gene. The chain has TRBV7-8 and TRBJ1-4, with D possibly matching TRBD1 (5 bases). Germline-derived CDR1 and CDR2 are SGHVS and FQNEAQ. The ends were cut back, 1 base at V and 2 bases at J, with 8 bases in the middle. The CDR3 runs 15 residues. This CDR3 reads CASSLERGTNEKLFF. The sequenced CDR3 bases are TGTGCCAGCAGCTTAGAGCGGGGGACTAATGAAAAA.

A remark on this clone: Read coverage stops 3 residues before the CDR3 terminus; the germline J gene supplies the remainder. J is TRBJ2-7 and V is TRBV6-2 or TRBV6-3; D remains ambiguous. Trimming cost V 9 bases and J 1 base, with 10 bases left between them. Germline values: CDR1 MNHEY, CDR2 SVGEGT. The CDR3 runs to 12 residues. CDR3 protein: CASRSISYEQYF. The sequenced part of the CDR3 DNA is TGTGCCAGTCGTAGTATATCCTACGAG.

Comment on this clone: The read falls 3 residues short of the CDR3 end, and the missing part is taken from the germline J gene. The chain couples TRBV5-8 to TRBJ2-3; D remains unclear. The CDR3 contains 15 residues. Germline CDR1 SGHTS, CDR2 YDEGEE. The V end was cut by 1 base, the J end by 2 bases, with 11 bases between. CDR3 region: CASSLIGTDTDTQYF. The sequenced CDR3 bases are TGTGCCAGCAGCTTGATTGGTACAGACACAGATACG.

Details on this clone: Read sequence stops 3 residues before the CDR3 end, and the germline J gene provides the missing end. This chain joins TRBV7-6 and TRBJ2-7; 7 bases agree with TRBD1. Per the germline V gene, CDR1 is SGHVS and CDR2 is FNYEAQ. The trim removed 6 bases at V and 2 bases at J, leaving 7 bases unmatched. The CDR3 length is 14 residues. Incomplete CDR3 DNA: TGTGCCAGCAGGGCTACAGGGGACACCTACGAG. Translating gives CASRATGDTYE. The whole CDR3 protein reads CASRATGDTYEQYF.

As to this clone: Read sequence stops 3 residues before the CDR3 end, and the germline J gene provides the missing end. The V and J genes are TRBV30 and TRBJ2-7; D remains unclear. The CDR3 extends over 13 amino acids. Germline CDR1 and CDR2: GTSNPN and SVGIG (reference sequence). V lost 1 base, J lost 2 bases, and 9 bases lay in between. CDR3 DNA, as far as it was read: TGTGCCTGGAGTGAGGGTTTTACCTACGAG. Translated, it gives CAWSEGFTYE. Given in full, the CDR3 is CAWSEGFTYEQYF.

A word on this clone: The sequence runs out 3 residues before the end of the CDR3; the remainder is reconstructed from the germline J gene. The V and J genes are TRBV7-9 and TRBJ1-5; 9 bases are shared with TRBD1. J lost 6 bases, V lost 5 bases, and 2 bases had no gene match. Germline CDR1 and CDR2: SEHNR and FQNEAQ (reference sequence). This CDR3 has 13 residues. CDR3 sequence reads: CASSTGGVQPQHF. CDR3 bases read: TGTGCCAGCAGCACAGGGGGCGTTCAGCCC.

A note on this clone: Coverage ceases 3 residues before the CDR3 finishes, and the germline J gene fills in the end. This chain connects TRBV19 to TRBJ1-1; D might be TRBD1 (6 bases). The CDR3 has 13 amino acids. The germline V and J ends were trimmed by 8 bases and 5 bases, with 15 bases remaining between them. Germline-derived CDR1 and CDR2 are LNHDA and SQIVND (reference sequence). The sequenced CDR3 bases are TGTGCCAGTTCGTACCCGAGGGGGACTGAA. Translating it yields CASSYPRGTE. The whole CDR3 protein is CASSYPRGTEAFF.

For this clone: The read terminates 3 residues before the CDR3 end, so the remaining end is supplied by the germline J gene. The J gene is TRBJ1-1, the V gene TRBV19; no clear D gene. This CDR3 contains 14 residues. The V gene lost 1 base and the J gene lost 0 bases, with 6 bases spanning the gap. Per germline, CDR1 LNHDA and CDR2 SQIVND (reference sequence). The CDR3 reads CASSIGAMNTEAFF. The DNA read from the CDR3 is TGTGCCAGTAGTATAGGGGCGATGAACACTGAA.